The present T cell receptor beta chain was sequenced within a study of blood T cell repertoires in COVID-19. The wider study: Sample material is recorded as cDNA or gDNA derived from T cells, B-cell-depleted T cells, or PBMCs.

This clone was counted a single time. Authors' processing steps: The authors estimated nucleated cell counts from reference gene primer amplification. Some clones are missing from TCRdb's copy, which holds only in-frame ones; the method was immunoSEQ multiplex PCR. For V, J and clone size, that table is used; D and trimming come from the DNA. Of some 21,000 clones listed, roughly 75% were seen once; the top ten hold about 13%. Per germline, CDR1 MNHEY and CDR2 SMNVEV (reference sequence). The V and J ends lost 3 bases and 2 bases respectively, with 7 bases between them. The CDR3 has 13 residues. Sample: peripheral blood. The chain recombines TRBV27 with TRBJ1-2, with no clear D. The source of this sequence is a man in his sixties with active COVID-19. The CDR3 loop is CASSFAENYGYTF. CDR3 nucleotides: TGTGCCAGCAGTTTTGCAGAAAACTATGGCTACACCTTC.